The clone carrying this T cell receptor beta chain has more than one count but fewer than ten. Its target is not known. The sample is drawn from a study of CD4 T cells in relation to SARS-CoV-2 and coronaviruses. The table came from immunoSEQ multiplex PCR; TCRdb's copy has only in-frame clones and leaves some out. The sample yields 65,000 or so clones, approximately 94% seen once. The CDR3 contains 15 residues. Germline values: CDR1 ENHRY, CDR2 SYGVKD. Deletions cut 4 bases from V and 10 bases from J, with 20 bases between. Broader study findings: Each donor contributed either pre-pandemic or post-infection samples, not both. According to naive versus memory sequencing, detected responses are memory recall, not newly primed.

Unexposed donor CD4+ T cells date from 2011-2018, before the COVID-19 pandemic. V usage is TRBV10-3 and J usage is TRBJ2-1; D gene uncertain. The origin of this receptor is a human donor in good health. Sequenced input: naive CD4+ T cells from PBMCs. Subset reported: naive CD4+ T cells isolated by negative enrichment. In nucleotides, the CDR3 is TGTGCCATCAGTGGTGCCCCCGGATACAATGGGGAGCAGTTCTTC. Residues: CAISGAPGYNGEQFF.